Shown below are 21 T cell receptor beta chains from a single sample sequenced in a study of monozygotic twins with cystic fibrosis. The repertoire was sequenced with immunoSEQ multiplex PCR; TCRdb's copy has only in-frame clones and lacks some. The sample holds 20,000 to 25,000 clones, approximately 97% seen once. The sample comprised blood. The source is a girl aged 10-17 years with cystic fibrosis.

The rearrangement links TRBV11-2 to TRBJ2-1, with D possibly matching TRBD2 (6 bases). Deletions cut 0 bases from V and 7 bases from J, with 13 bases between. Germline CDR1 is SGHAT and CDR2 is FQNNGV. The CDR3 sequence is 15 residues long. Here the CDR3 DNA reads TGTGCCAGCAGCTTAGAGGGGGGAGTAATAAATGAGCAGTTCTTC. This translates into CASSLEGGVINEQFF.

The chain combines TRBV7-9 with TRBJ1-1; 8 positions agree with TRBD1. The junction had 1 base not matched to a gene; V was cut back by 3 bases and J by 4 bases. CDR3 length: 13 residues. Germline assignment: CDR1 SEHNR and CDR2 FQNEAQ (reference sequence). The CDR3 is CASSFRGRTEAFF. CDR3 DNA sequence: TGTGCCAGCAGCTTCAGGGGGCGCACTGAAGCTTTCTTT.

The gene calls are TRBV7-2 and TRBJ2-5; D is possibly TRBD2 (6 bases). V gave up 0 bases and J gave up 5 bases, with 13 bases separating them. The CDR3 is made up of 15 amino acids. Per germline, CDR1 SGHTA and CDR2 FQGNSA. The CDR3 spells CASSLAGGMGETQYF. CDR3 DNA: TGTGCCAGCAGCTTAGCGGGAGGTATGGGGGAGACCCAGTACTTC.

The chain has TRBV15 and TRBJ1-4; the D is unclear. Looked up from germline, CDR1 is LNHNV and CDR2 is YYDKDF (reference sequence). Trimming pared 1 base from V and 4 bases from J, leaving 16 bases between. The length of the CDR3 is 17 residues. The CDR3 sequence: CATSRGSPIYLNEKLFF. DNA for the CDR3: TGTGCCACCAGCAGAGGCTCGCCAATTTACCTTAATGAAAAACTGTTTTTT. Supplemented by reference TRBV15 and TRBJ1-4, the full variable domain reads DAMVIQNPRYQVTQFGKPVTLSCSQTLNHNVMYWYQQKSSQAPKLLFHYYDKDFNNEADTPDNFQSRRPNTSFCFLDIRSPGLGDTAMYLCATSRGSPIYLNEKLFFGSGTQLSVL.

The chain couples TRBV25-1 to TRBJ1-1; D is perhaps TRBD1 (6 bases). Germline V gives CDR1 MGHDK, CDR2 SYGVNS. This CDR3 has 15 residues. Deletions cut 1 base from V and 5 bases from J, with 14 bases between. The CDR3 loop is CASSESSQGRTEAFF. DNA for the CDR3: TGTGCCAGCAGTGAATCTTCCCAGGGGAGGACTGAAGCTTTCTTT.

The chain employs TRBV27 and TRBJ2-3; 10 bases line up with TRBD2. V lost 5 bases to trimming and J lost 3 bases; unmatched junction nucleotides: 5. The CDR3 is 15 residues long. Germline lookup yields CDR1 MNHEY and CDR2 SMNVEV (reference sequence). The CDR3 region has the DNA TGTGCCAGCAGTCTAGCGGGAGTAAGGACAGATACGCAGTATTTT. The encoded protein is CASSLAGVRTDTQYF.

The J gene is TRBJ1-2, the V gene TRBV7-9, with a tentative D call TRBD1 (5 bases). The CDR3 loop spans 14 amino acids. Germline V CDR1 and CDR2: SEHNR, FQNEAQ (reference sequence). Trimming stripped 1 base from V and 7 bases from J, with 13 bases between. CDR3 sequence reads: CASSLGGSPTGYTF. The DNA of the CDR3 is TGTGCCAGCAGCTTAGGGGGGTCCCCAACTGGCTACACCTTC.

The chain uses TRBV28 and TRBJ2-3; D gene unclear. Per the germline V gene, CDR1 is MDHEN and CDR2 is SYDVKM. The CDR3 consists of 19 residues. The V and J ends lost 4 bases and 0 bases respectively, with 23 bases between them. The chain's CDR3 is CASSYPPIGPPASTDTQYF. CDR3 DNA: TGTGCCAGCAGTTATCCCCCCATCGGGCCCCCCGCTAGCACAGATACGCAGTATTTT.

This chain joins TRBV9 and TRBJ2-1; D ambiguous. The CDR3 is 18 residues long. Germline-derived CDR1 and CDR2 are SGDLS and YYNGEE. V was cut by 1 base and J by 1 base, with 18 bases left in between. CDR3 residues: CASSVLDGPYPSYNEQFF. For the CDR3, the DNA is TGTGCCAGCAGCGTATTAGACGGCCCCTACCCTTCCTACAATGAGCAGTTCTTC.

This chain links TRBV29-1 with TRBJ2-1, with 14 positions matching TRBD2. V dropped 7 bases and J dropped 9; count of bases not matched to a gene: 8. CDR3 length: 14 residues. Germline CDR1 is SQVTM and CDR2 is ANQGSEA. The DNA for the CDR3 is TGCAGCGCCCAGGGACTAGCGGGAGTCGGTGAGCAGTTCTTC. This codes for CSAQGLAGVGEQFF.

This chain joins TRBV15 and TRBJ2-1; the match to TRBD2 covers 12 bases. The germline CDR1 and CDR2 sequences are LNHNV and YYDKDF (reference sequence). The CDR3 is 15 amino acids. The junction had 9 bases not matched to a gene; V was cut back by 8 bases and J by 7 bases. Here the CDR3 reads CATSRLAGVGNEQFF. DNA for the CDR3: TGTGCCACCTCCCGACTAGCGGGAGTTGGGAATGAGCAGTTCTTC. The full variable domain, rest sourced from reference TRBV15 and TRBJ2-1, is DAMVIQNPRYQVTQFGKPVTLSCSQTLNHNVMYWYQQKSSQAPKLLFHYYDKDFNNEADTPDNFQSRRPNTSFCFLDIRSPGLGDTAMYLCATSRLAGVGNEQFFGPGTRLTVL.

The chain recombines TRBV19 with TRBJ2-5, with a weak D call TRBD1 (6 bases). The V gene's germline CDR1 is LNHDA and CDR2 SQIVND (reference sequence). The V end was cut by 7 bases, the J end by 5 bases, with 14 bases between. The CDR3 length is 13 residues. The CDR3 sequence: CASNQGGLETQYF. The CDR3 bases are TGTGCCAGTAATCAAGGGGGTCTTGAGACCCAGTACTTC.

This chain connects TRBV28 to TRBJ2-7, with 10 bases identical to TRBD1. Germline assignment: CDR1 MDHEN and CDR2 SYDVKM. The CDR3 spans 15 residues. V lost 6 bases, J lost 7 bases, and 12 bases stayed unmatched. In DNA form, the CDR3 reads TGTGCCAGCAGCCCCCCCGGGACAGGGGTCAGAGAGCAGTACTTC. It encodes CASSPPGTGVREQYF. The full variable domain, rest sourced from reference TRBV28 and TRBJ2-7, is DVKVTQSSRYLVKRTGEKVFLECVQDMDHENMFWYRQDPGLGLRLIYFSYDVKMKEKGDIPEGYSVSREKKERFSLILESASTNQTSMYLCASSPPGTGVREQYFGPGTRLTVT.

V and J are TRBV5-1 and TRBJ2-7; 8 nucleotides line up with TRBD1. CDR1 SGHRS and CDR2 YFSETQ come from the germline V gene. The V and J ends lost 3 bases and 5 bases, in that order; junction bases with no gene match: 10. The CDR3 spans 15 residues. CDR3 nucleotide sequence: TGCGCCAGCAGCTCCGGACAACAGGGGGTCGACGAGCAGTACGTC. This sequence encodes CASSSGQQGVDEQYV.

The genes are TRBV6-5 and TRBJ2-1; D is unresolved. The CDR3 has 15 residues. V was shortened by 6 bases and J by 9 bases, with 21 bases between the two germline ends. CDR1 is MNHEY, CDR2 SVGAGI, per germline. CDR3 region: CASSPFGPAVVEQFF. The CDR3 DNA is TGTGCCAGCAGCCCATTCGGTCCCGCCGTGGTTGAGCAGTTCTTC.

The chain has TRBV2 and TRBJ2-7; the D gene is possibly TRBD1 (5 bases). This CDR3 is built from 12 residues. Germline V gene data show CDR1 as SNHLY and CDR2 as FYNNEI. V was clipped by 4 bases and J by 4 bases, with 8 bases between them. CDR3 sequence reads: CASSGRGYEQYV. In DNA, the CDR3 is TGTGCCAGCAGTGGTAGGGGTTACGAGCAGTACGTC.

J is TRBJ2-3 and V is TRBV5-1; D might be TRBD1 or TRBD2, each matching 5 bases. CDR1 is SGHRS, CDR2 YFSETQ, per germline. With 0 bases removed from V and 1 base from J, the gap between germline ends came to 6 bases. The CDR3 runs 14 residues. The CDR3 DNA reads TGCGCCAGCAGCTTGGGGGACGGCACAGATACGCAGTATTTT. It is translated as CASSLGDGTDTQYF.

The sample holds one count of this clone. The gene calls are TRBV4-3 and TRBJ2-5; TRBD1 agrees at 7 bases. The CDR3 totals 16 residues. In germline, CDR1 is LGHNA, CDR2 YSLEER. J lost 2 bases, V lost 0 bases, and 6 bases had no gene match. CDR3 sequence: CASSQEGPGGQETQYF. CDR3 bases: TGCGCCAGCAGCCAAGAAGGGCCAGGGGGTCAAGAGACCCAGTACTTC.

The CDR3 region is CASSPQLLAESYNEQFF. The DNA of the CDR3 is TGTGCCAGCTCTCCCCAGCTGCTAGCGGAATCATACAATGAGCAGTTCTTC. The gene calls are TRBV18 and TRBJ2-1, with 7 nucleotides matching TRBD2. CDR3 length: 17 residues. Germline V lookup: CDR1 KGHSH, CDR2 LQKENI. V lost 6 bases to trimming and J lost 4 bases; unmatched junction nucleotides: 15.

This clone was counted once. The chain uses TRBV20-1 and TRBJ2-1; D is undetermined. Germline CDR1 DFQATT, CDR2 SNEGSKA (reference sequence). The CDR3 loop spans 11 amino acids. The V and J ends lost 7 bases and 8 bases respectively, with 12 bases between them. For the CDR3, the DNA is TGCAGTGGAACCGATGGGGATGAGCAGTTCTTC. Translating gives CSGTDGDEQFF.

This chain connects TRBV20-1 to TRBJ1-4; D gene unclear. V was clipped by 7 bases and J by 8 bases, with 11 bases between them. There are 11 residues in the CDR3. The V gene's germline CDR1 is DFQATT and CDR2 SNEGSKA (reference sequence). CDR3 coding DNA: TGCAGTGGAGAAAAAGGGGAAAAACTGTTTTTT. Protein: CSGEKGEKLFF.